A selection of T cell receptor beta chains follows, all from one sample in a study of cytomegalovirus exposure and HLA in healthy donors. TCRdb keeps only in-frame clones here, not all; method: immunoSEQ multiplex PCR. The table shows 150,000 to 160,000 clones, with approximately 75% occurring only once. The sample consisted of PBMCs. The source is a young man in good health and CMV-seronegative. Both conserved end residues are part of each CDR3. Fields, in order: J gene, clone size, D gene, V gene, CDR3 protein, CDR3 DNA. D genes are given only for firm matches. Only part of the rows carry a size: once, few, many, or a class if the clone is expanded.

>TRBJ2-5|NA|NA|TRBV10-3
CAMTNKEGTGQETQYF
TGTGCCATGACTAATAAGGAAGGTACAGGGCAAGAGACCCAGTACTTC
>TRBJ1-2|few|NA|TRBV5-4
CASSSGLQYGYTF
TGTGCCAGCAGCTCGGGACTTCAATATGGCTACACCTTC
>TRBJ2-4|NA|TRBD2|TRBV5-1
CASSLGTGGKRGLAKNSQYF
TGCGCCAGCAGCTTGGGGACGGGGGGGAAGCGGGGTCTAGCCAAAAACAGTCAGTACTTC
>TRBJ2-2|NA|NA|TRBV5-5
CASSLGLGFGGIGTGELFF
TGTGCCAGCAGCTTGGGGCTCGGCTTTGGGGGGATTGGGACCGGGGAGCTGTTTTTT
>TRBJ1-5|few|NA|TRBV6-1
CASSRGTGPNQPQHF
TGTGCCAGCAGTAGGGGGACGGGACCTAATCAGCCCCAGCATTTT
>TRBJ1-1|few|NA|TRBV5-1
CASSQTGTTEAFF
TGCGCCAGCAGCCAGACAGGTACCACTGAAGCTTTCTTT
>TRBJ1-3|NA|NA|TRBV5-1
CASSLGSYSGNTIYF
TGCGCCAGCAGCTTGGGGTCCTACTCTGGAAACACCATATATTTT
>TRBJ1-1|NA|TRBD1|TRBV29-1
CSVVSKYRGTEAFF
TGCAGCGTTGTTTCGAAATACAGGGGGACTGAAGCTTTCTTT
>TRBJ2-2|few|TRBD2|TRBV7-2
CASSLGGSSGAGELFF
TGTGCCAGCAGCTTAGGGGGGTCTAGCGGAGCCGGGGAGCTGTTTTTT
>TRBJ1-2|NA|NA|TRBV9
CASSVAPSYGYTF
TGTGCCAGCAGCGTAGCCCCGTCCTATGGCTACACCTTC
>TRBJ2-1|NA|TRBD2|TRBV6-5
CASSYEAGGPYEQFF
TGTGCCAGCAGTTACGAAGCGGGGGGCCCGTATGAGCAGTTCTTC
>TRBJ1-4|NA|NA|TRBV6-6
CASRYRDMEKLFF
TGTGCCAGCAGATACAGGGACATGGAAAAACTGTTTTTT
>TRBJ1-2|few|NA|TRBV9
CASSVDHRSYGYTF
TGTGCCAGCAGCGTAGACCACAGGAGCTATGGCTACACCTTC
>TRBJ2-3|NA|TRBD2|TRBV6-5
CASSYSKRGSTDTQYF
TGTGCCAGCAGTTACTCTAAGCGGGGGAGCACAGATACGCAGTATTTT
>TRBJ2-7|NA|TRBD1|TRBV7-9
CSSSPGTKGTGVPYEQYF
TGTTCCAGCAGTCCGGGAACAAAGGGGACAGGGGTACCCTACGAGCAGTACTTC
>TRBJ2-2|NA|TRBD1|TRBV6-1
CASTGGWTNGELFF
TGTGCCAGCACAGGGGGCTGGACCAACGGGGAGCTGTTTTTT
>TRBJ1-2|few|TRBD1|TRBV7-9
CASSLVPTGGDGYTF
TGTGCCAGCAGCTTAGTTCCCACAGGGGGCGATGGCTACACCTTC
>TRBJ2-2|NA|NA|TRBV9
CASSVGAGWNSGELFF
TGTGCCAGCAGCGTAGGGGCAGGGTGGAATTCCGGGGAGCTGTTTTTT
>TRBJ2-5|NA|NA|TRBV6-5
CASGTGFQETQYF
TGTGCCAGCGGCACGGGATTTCAAGAGACCCAGTACTTC
>TRBJ1-3|NA|TRBD1|TRBV4-2
CASSQEDRGGNTIYF
TGTGCCAGCAGCCAAGAGGACAGGGGGGGAAACACCATATATTTT
>TRBJ1-2|NA|NA|TRBV19
CASSILWTDYGYTF
TGTGCCAGTAGTATTTTATGGACAGATTATGGCTACACCTTC
>TRBJ1-1|NA|TRBD1|TRBV27
CASSQGQGARNTEAFF
TGTGCCAGCAGTCAAGGACAGGGGGCGCGGAACACTGAAGCTTTCTTT
>TRBJ2-7|NA|TRBD1|TRBV4-1
CASRRGQGLDEQYF
TGCGCCAGCAGACGAGGACAGGGTTTGGACGAGCAGTACTTC
>TRBJ2-5|NA|TRBD2|TRBV6-6
CAVGGRDQETQYF
TGTGCCGTTGGGGGGAGGGACCAAGAGACCCAGTACTTC
>TRBJ2-7|NA|TRBD1|TRBV30
CAWSGGWAGGYEQYF
TGTGCCTGGAGTGGTGGCTGGGCAGGGGGCTACGAGCAGTACTTC
>TRBJ1-6|NA|TRBD1|TRBV7-9
CASSQGQGADSPLHF
TGTGCCAGCAGCCAAGGACAGGGGGCTGATTCACCCCTCCACTTT
>TRBJ1-5|NA|TRBD1|TRBV27
CASSLDRGAVRNQPQHF
TGTGCCAGCAGTTTAGACAGGGGCGCAGTACGCAATCAGCCCCAGCATTTT
>TRBJ2-7|NA|NA|TRBV25-1
CASTRDPTYEQYF
TGTGCCAGCACCCGGGATCCCACCTACGAGCAGTACTTC
>TRBJ1-5|NA|TRBD1|TRBV6-1
CASRDLYRGNQPQHF
TGTGCCAGCAGAGACCTCTACAGGGGTAATCAGCCCCAGCATTTT
>TRBJ1-3|NA|NA|TRBV11-2
CASSPGHGQFSGNTIYF
TGTGCCAGCAGCCCCGGACACGGCCAGTTCTCTGGAAACACCATATATTTT
>TRBJ2-1|NA|TRBD2|TRBV2
CASKASGVNEQFF
TGTGCCAGCAAGGCTAGCGGGGTAAATGAGCAGTTCTTC
>TRBJ1-1|NA|TRBD1|TRBV6-5
CASRATGGWHTEAFF
TGTGCCAGCAGGGCGACAGGGGGGTGGCACACTGAAGCTTTCTTT
>TRBJ2-3|NA|NA|TRBV4-2
CASSQERGADTQYF
TGTGCCAGCAGCCAAGAGCGGGGAGCAGATACGCAGTATTTT
>TRBJ2-1|once|TRBD2|TRBV27
CASSLLAGGGNEQFF
TGTGCCAGCAGTCTCCTAGCGGGGGGCGGGAATGAGCAGTTCTTC
>TRBJ2-7|NA|TRBD1|TRBV5-1
CASSSSTGRGSYEQYF
TGCGCCAGCAGCTCCTCGACAGGGCGTGGTTCCTACGAGCAGTACTTC
>TRBJ2-1|NA|TRBD2|TRBV18
CASSDSGGLYYNEQFF
TGTGCCAGCTCAGACAGCGGGGGACTCTATTACAATGAGCAGTTCTTC